Below are 13 T cell receptor beta chains sequenced from a single sample in a study of beta chain features in type 1 diabetes. All of the isolated RNA was reverse transcribed, so expressed TCRB transcripts were sequenced. Some clones are missing from TCRdb's copy, which holds only in-frame ones; the method was immunoSEQ multiplex PCR. The table has hundreds of thousands of clones, over 9.5% seen once. The sample taken for sequencing was naive CD4+ T cells from blood. These receptor sequences come from a woman younger than 30 in good health.

Only a few counts were recorded for this clone. The chain carries TRBV23-1 and TRBJ2-5; TRBD1 might be the D (6 bases). TRBV23-1 is treated as an ORF (open reading frame) with a function not yet certain. This CDR3 has 14 residues. The germline V and J ends were trimmed by 7 bases and 0 bases, with 12 bases remaining between them. The CDR3 loop is CASTLYRDQETQYF. The CDR3 DNA reads as TGCGCCAGCACCCTTTACAGGGACCAAGAGACCCAGTACTTC.

A few counts support this clone. The gene calls are TRBV18 and TRBJ1-4; no definite D call. Trimming cost V 3 bases and J 7 bases, with 18 bases left between them. The CDR3 runs 16 residues. Germline loops: CDR1 KGHSH, CDR2 LQKENI. CDR3 DNA sequence: TGTGCCAGCTCACCCTTCGATATGGGGATGGGTGAAAAACTGTTTTTT. It yields the protein CASSPFDMGMGEKLFF.

The chain is built from TRBV6-1 and TRBJ2-3; D not certain. This CDR3 spans 15 amino acids. Trimming left V 1 base short and J 1 base short, with 9 bases between. In germline, CDR1 is MNHNS, CDR2 SASEGT. The CDR3 loop is CASSEGSLGTDTQYF. The CDR3, as DNA: TGTGCCAGCAGTGAAGGGTCCCTGGGCACAGATACGCAGTATTTT.

The rearrangement uses TRBV14 and TRBJ1-2, with D uncertain. There are 14 residues in the CDR3. Germline V gene lookup returns CDR1 SGHDN and CDR2 FVKESK. Between the trimmed V and J ends, which lost 0 bases and 4 bases, there was a span of 9 bases. This CDR3 is CASSQDAEIYGYTF. The CDR3 bases are TGTGCCAGCAGCCAAGATGCAGAAATCTATGGCTACACCTTC.

A remark on this clone: Within the sample, other DNA sequences also encode this same CDR3. The V call is TRBV25-1, the J call TRBJ1-2; D is undetermined. The germline CDR1 and CDR2 sequences are MGHDK and SYGVNS. The V end was cut by 1 base, the J end by 5 bases, with 8 bases between. This CDR3 comprises 13 residues. CDR3 loop: CASSEWSGYGYTF. The CDR3 nucleotides are TGTGCCAGCAGTGAATGGTCGGGGTATGGCTACACCTTC.

In the case of this clone: Other nucleotide sequences in the sample specify the same CDR3. The genes are TRBV29-1 and TRBJ2-1; tentatively, D is TRBD2 (7 bases). The CDR3 is made up of 15 amino acids. Germline loops: CDR1 SQVTM, CDR2 ANQGSEA. V was trimmed by 4 bases and J by 0 bases, leaving 13 bases between them. The chain's CDR3 is CSVVGGPLSYNEQFF. The CDR3, as DNA: TGCAGCGTTGTCGGGGGGCCCCTCTCCTACAATGAGCAGTTCTTC.

V gene TRBV6-6 combines with J gene TRBJ2-5; perhaps TRBD2 as D (6 bases). CDR1 is MNHNY and CDR2 is SVGAGI in the germline V gene (reference sequence). The CDR3 has 13 amino acids. Trimming removed 0 bases from V and 8 bases from J, with 10 bases in between. CDR3 region: CASSYSLAGTQYF. CDR3 DNA sequence: TGTGCCAGCAGTTACTCACTAGCAGGCACCCAGTACTTC.

This clone came up a few times. The rearrangement links TRBV6-5 to TRBJ1-1; 9 nucleotides align to TRBD1. This CDR3 comprises 14 residues. V trimming: 5 bases; J trimming: 6 bases; junction bases outside the gene matches: 7. CDR1 is MNHEY and CDR2 is SVGAGI in the germline V gene. Written as DNA, the CDR3 is TGTGCCAGCAGTACCAACAGGGGGCTGGCTGAAGCTTTCTTT. Translation gives CASSTNRGLAEAFF.

This clone was seen more than once but under ten times. The chain has TRBV11-3 and TRBJ2-1; D gene ambiguous. This CDR3 contains 12 residues. Looked up from germline, CDR1 is SGHNT and CDR2 is YENEEA. V was pared by 4 bases and J by 5 bases, with 6 bases between. The CDR3 loop reads CASSSQDNEQFF. In nucleotides, the CDR3 is TGTGCCAGCAGCTCGCAGGACAATGAGCAGTTCTTC.

This clone was seen a handful of times. The V gene is TRBV7-9, the J gene TRBJ1-6, with 7 bases aligning to TRBD1. V was clipped by 2 bases and J by 7 bases; unmatched bases: 2. CDR3 length: 14 amino acids. Looked up from germline, CDR1 is SEHNR and CDR2 is FQNEAQ (reference sequence). The DNA of the CDR3 is TGTGCCAGCAGCTTAATGGACAGGAATTCACCCCTCCACTTT. Its protein product is CASSLMDRNSPLHF.

The V call is TRBV7-7, the J call TRBJ2-5; 14 bases agree with TRBD2. The CDR3 has 17 residues. Per germline, CDR1 SSHAT and CDR2 FNYEAQ (reference sequence). Trimming removed 1 base from V and 2 bases from J; junction bases left unmatched: 3. CDR3 sequence (DNA): TGTGCCAGCAGCTTAGAGACTAGCGGGGGGGGTCAAGAGACCCAGTACTTC. This sequence encodes CASSLETSGGGQETQYF. Full variable domain (rest looked up from reference TRBV7-7 and TRBJ2-5): GAGVSQSPRYKVTKRGQDVTLRCDPISSHATLYWYQQALGQGPEFLTYFNYEAQPDKSGLPSDRFSAERPEGSISTLTIQRTEQRDSAMYRCASSLETSGGGQETQYFGPGTRLLVL.

The CDR3 sequence is CASSGSTGLSSYNEQFF. The CDR3 DNA follows: TGTGCCAGCTCAGGGTCGACAGGGCTCAGCTCCTACAATGAGCAGTTCTTC. J is TRBJ2-1 and V is TRBV18; 7 nucleotides agree with TRBD1. Germline V CDR1 and CDR2: KGHSH, LQKENI. This CDR3 contains 17 residues. V trimming: 5 bases; J trimming: 0 bases; junction bases outside the gene matches: 10.

The CDR3 DNA is TGTGCCAGCAGCTTAGGGTCCCCCGGGACAGGGACAGATACGCAGTATTTT. Its protein product is CASSLGSPGTGTDTQYF. V usage is TRBV7-3 and J usage is TRBJ2-3; 9 bases are shared with TRBD1. CDR1 is SGHTA, CDR2 FQGTGA, per germline. The CDR3 consists of 17 residues. V lost 2 bases and J lost 3; bases outside the gene matches: 9.